These T cell receptor beta chains were read from a single sample in a study of blood T cells in healthy people across ages. A single record per CDR3 protein comes from TCRdb applying MiXCR to the 5' RACE reads. The sample shows 590,000 or so distinct CDR3 sequences, about 28% of them seen only once. The sequencing sample was made of blood. The receptor source for this set is a woman aged 80 or over in good health. The CDR3 runs from the conserved cysteine through the conserved F or W. Fields, in order: J gene, V gene, CDR3 protein.

J gene: TRBJ1-2
V gene: TRBV20-1
CDR3 protein: CSATPGGNGYTF

J gene: TRBJ2-7
V gene: TRBV20-1
CDR3 protein: CSAEEQAAYEQYF

J gene: TRBJ1-1
V gene: TRBV27
CDR3 protein: CASSLGSTATEAFF

J gene: TRBJ2-1
V gene: TRBV7-6
CDR3 protein: CASSSVRGSGNSYNEQFF

J gene: TRBJ1-6
V gene: TRBV10-3
CDR3 protein: CAISDRVGNSPLHF

J gene: TRBJ2-3
V gene: TRBV20-1
CDR3 protein: CSAFGSSGVSTDTQYF

J gene: TRBJ2-5
V gene: TRBV18
CDR3 protein: CASSPRDEAQYF

J gene: TRBJ1-4
V gene: TRBV5-1
CDR3 protein: CASSQQGGREKLFF

J gene: TRBJ2-3
V gene: TRBV9
CDR3 protein: CASSVDVDMDTQYF

J gene: TRBJ1-2
V gene: TRBV7-9
CDR3 protein: CASSLAFETGIYGYTF

J gene: TRBJ1-5
V gene: TRBV7-2
CDR3 protein: CASSLDDQPQHF

J gene: TRBJ1-5
V gene: TRBV2
CDR3 protein: CASSESRGGSNQPQHF

J gene: TRBJ1-3
V gene: TRBV6-2/TRBV6-3
CDR3 protein: CASSSGGQANTRYF

J gene: TRBJ2-3
V gene: TRBV12-3/TRBV12-4
CDR3 protein: CASTQEQGSTDTQYF

J gene: TRBJ1-1
V gene: TRBV27
CDR3 protein: CASSLLSQGATEAFF

J gene: TRBJ2-1
V gene: TRBV20-1
CDR3 protein: CSARHRDRSYNEQFF

J gene: TRBJ1-1
V gene: TRBV10-3
CDR3 protein: CAISRDRATSSEAFF

J gene: TRBJ2-7
V gene: TRBV20-1
CDR3 protein: CSASSGGGYEQYF

J gene: TRBJ2-7
V gene: TRBV7-2
CDR3 protein: CASSRRLAGAPEEQYF

J gene: TRBJ1-4
V gene: TRBV29-1
CDR3 protein: CSVVQRGEKLFF

J gene: TRBJ1-3
V gene: TRBV5-5
CDR3 protein: CASSLEVRGIAGNTIYF

J gene: TRBJ1-2
V gene: TRBV29-1
CDR3 protein: CSVEKGRGGYTF

J gene: TRBJ1-5
V gene: TRBV28
CDR3 protein: CASRTEYSNQPQHF

J gene: TRBJ2-7
V gene: TRBV11-3
CDR3 protein: CASSLDAAVYEQYF

J gene: TRBJ2-1
V gene: TRBV7-3
CDR3 protein: CASSRGLAHEQFF

J gene: TRBJ2-5
V gene: TRBV7-3
CDR3 protein: CASSTSDREETQYF

J gene: TRBJ2-2
V gene: TRBV6-5
CDR3 protein: CASSRSLGELFF

J gene: .
V gene: TRBV5-6
CDR3 protein: CASSFSWGLQGDGIYEQYF